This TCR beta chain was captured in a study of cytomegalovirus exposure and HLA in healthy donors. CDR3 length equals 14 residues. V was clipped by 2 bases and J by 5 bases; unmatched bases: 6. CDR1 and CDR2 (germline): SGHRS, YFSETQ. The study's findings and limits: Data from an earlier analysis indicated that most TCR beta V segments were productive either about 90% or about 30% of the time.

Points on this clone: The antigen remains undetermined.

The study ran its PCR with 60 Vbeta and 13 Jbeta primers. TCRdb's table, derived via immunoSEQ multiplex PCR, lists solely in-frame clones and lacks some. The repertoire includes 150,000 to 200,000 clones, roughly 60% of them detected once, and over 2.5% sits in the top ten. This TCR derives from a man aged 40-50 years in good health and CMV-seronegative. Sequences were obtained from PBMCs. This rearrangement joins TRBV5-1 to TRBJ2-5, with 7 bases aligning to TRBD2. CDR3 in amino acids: CASSFSGPRETQYF. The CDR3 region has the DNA TGCGCCAGCAGCTTTAGCGGGCCTCGGGAGACCCAGTACTTC.